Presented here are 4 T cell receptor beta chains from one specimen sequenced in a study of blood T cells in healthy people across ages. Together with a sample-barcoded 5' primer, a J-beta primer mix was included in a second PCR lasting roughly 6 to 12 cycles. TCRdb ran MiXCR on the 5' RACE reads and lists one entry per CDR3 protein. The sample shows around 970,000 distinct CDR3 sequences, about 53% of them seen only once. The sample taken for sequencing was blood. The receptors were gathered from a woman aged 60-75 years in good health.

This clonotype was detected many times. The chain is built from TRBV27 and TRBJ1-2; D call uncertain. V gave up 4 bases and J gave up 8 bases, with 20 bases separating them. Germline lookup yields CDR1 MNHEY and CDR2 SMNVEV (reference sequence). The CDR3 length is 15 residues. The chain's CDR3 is CASSSPNTAGRGYTF. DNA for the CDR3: TGTGCCAGCAGTTCACCGAACACCGCCGGACGCGGCTACACCTTC.

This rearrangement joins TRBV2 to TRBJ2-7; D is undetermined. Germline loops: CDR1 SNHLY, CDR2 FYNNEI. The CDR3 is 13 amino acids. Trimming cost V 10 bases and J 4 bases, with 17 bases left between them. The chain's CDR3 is CAIETELEYEQYF. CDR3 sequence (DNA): TGTGCCATTGAGACGGAGCTAGAATACGAGCAGTACTTC.

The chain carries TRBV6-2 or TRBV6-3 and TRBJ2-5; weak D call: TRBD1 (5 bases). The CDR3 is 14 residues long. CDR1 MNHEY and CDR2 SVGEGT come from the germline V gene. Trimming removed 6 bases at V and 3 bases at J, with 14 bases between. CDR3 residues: CASSPLTGKETQYF. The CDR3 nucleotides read TGTGCCAGCAGCCCCCTCACAGGAAAAGAGACCCAGTACTTC.

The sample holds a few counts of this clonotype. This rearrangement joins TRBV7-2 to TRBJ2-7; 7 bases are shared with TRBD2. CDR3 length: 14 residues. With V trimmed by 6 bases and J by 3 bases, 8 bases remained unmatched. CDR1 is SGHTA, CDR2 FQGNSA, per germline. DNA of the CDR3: TGTGCCAGCAGTCAACTAGGACTAGTCTACGAGCAGTACTTC. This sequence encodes CASSQLGLVYEQYF.